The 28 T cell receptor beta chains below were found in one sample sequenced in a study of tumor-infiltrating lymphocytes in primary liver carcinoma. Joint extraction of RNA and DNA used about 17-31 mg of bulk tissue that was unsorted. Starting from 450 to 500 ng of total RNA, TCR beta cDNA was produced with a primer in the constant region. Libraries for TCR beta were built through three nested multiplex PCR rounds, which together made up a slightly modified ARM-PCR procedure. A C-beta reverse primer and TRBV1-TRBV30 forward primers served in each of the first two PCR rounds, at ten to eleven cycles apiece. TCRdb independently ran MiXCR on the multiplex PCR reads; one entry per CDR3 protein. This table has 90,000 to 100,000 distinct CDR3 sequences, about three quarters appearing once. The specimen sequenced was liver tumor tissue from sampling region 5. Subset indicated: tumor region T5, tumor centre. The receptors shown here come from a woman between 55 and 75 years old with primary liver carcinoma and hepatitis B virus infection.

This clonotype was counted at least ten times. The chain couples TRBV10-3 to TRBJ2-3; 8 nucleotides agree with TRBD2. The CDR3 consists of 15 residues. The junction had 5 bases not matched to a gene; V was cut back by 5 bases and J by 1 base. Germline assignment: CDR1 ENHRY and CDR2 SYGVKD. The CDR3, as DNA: TGTGCCATCAGTCGGGGTAGCGGGGGCACAGATACGCAGTATTTT. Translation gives CAISRGSGGTDTQYF.

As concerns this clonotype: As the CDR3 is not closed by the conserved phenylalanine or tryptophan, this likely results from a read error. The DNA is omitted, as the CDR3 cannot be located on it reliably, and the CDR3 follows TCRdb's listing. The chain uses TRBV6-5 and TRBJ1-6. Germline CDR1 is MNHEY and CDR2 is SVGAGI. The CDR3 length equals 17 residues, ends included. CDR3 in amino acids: CASSPGLQSSYNSPLHI.

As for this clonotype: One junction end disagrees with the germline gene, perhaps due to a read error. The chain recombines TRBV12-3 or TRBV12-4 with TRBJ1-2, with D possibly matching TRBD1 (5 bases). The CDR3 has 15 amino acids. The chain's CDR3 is CASSLVGRSGYGYSF. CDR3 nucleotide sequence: TGTGCCAGCAGCTTAGTGGGGCGTTCAGGCTATGGCTACAGCTTC.

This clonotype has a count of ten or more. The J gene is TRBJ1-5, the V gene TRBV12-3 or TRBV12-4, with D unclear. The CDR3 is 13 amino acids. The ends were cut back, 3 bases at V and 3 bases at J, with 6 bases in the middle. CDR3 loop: CASSFTDNQPQHF. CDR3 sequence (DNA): TGTGCCAGCAGTTTTACAGACAATCAGCCCCAGCATTTT.

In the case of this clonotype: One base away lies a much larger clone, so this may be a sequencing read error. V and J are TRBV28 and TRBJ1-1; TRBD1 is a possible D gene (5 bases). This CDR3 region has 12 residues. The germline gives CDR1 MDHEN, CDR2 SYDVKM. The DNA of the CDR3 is TGTGCCAGCAGTTTATCGGGCAGGGTTGCTTCCTTT. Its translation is CASSLSGRVASF.

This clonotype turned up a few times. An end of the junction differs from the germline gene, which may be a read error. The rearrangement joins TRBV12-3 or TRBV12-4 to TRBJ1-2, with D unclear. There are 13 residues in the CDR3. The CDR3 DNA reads TGTGCCGGCAGTCCCTTTGGCCTCTATGGCTACACCTTC. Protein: CAGSPFGLYGYTF.

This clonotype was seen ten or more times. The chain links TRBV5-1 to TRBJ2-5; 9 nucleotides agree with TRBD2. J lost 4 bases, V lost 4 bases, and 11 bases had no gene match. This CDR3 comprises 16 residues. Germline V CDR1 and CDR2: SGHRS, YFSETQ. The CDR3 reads CASSPGVAGVLETQYF. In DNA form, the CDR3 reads TGCGCCAGCAGCCCCGGGGTAGCGGGAGTTCTAGAGACCCAGTACTTC.

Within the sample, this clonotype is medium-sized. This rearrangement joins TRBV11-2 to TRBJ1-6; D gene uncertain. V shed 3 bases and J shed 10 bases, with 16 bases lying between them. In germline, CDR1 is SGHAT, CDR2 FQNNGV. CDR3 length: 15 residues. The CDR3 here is CASSFSGPYNSPLHF. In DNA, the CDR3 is TGTGCCAGCAGCTTTTCTGGCCCGTACAACTCACCCCTCCACTTT.

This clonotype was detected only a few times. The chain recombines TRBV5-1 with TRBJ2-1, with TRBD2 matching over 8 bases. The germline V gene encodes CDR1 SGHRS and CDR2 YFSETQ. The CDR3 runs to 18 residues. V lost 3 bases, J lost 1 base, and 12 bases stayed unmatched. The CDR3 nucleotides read TGCGCCAGCAGCTGGAGCCTCAGGGCGGGGGGATCCTACAATGAGCAGTTCTTC. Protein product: CASSWSLRAGGSYNEQFF.

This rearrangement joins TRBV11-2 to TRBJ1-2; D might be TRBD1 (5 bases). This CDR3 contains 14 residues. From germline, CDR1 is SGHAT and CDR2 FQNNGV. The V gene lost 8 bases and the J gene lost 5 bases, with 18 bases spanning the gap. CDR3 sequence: CASRRGRSSYGYTF. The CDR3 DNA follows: TGTGCCAGCCGCCGGGGCAGGAGCTCTTATGGCTACACCTTC.

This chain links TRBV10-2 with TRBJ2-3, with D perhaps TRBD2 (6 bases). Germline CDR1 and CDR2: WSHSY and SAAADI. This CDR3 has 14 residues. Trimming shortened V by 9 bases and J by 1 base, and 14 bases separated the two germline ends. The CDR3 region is CASSIGTGTDTQYF. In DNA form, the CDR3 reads TGCGCCAGTAGCATCGGGACTGGCACAGATACGCAGTATTTT.

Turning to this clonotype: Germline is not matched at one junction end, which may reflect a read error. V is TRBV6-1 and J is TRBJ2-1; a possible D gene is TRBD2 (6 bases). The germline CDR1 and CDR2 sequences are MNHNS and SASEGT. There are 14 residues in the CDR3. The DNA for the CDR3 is TGTGCCACCAGAGTGGGGGACTCATACAATGACCAGTTCTTC. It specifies CATRVGDSYNDQFF.

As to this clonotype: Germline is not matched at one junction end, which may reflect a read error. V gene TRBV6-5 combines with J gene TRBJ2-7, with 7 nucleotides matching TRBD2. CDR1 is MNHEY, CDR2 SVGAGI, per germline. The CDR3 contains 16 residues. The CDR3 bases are TGTGCCAGCAGTTCCAGGGCGGGAGATAGGGGCTACGAGCAATACTTC. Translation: CASSSRAGDRGYEQYF.

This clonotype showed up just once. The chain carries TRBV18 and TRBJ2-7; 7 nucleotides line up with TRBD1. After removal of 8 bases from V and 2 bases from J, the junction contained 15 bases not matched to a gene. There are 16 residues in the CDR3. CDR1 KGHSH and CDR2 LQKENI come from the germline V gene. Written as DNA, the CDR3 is TGTGCCAGCGCAGCCGCAAGCCCCGGGACAGCCTACGAGCAGTACTTC. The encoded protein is CASAAASPGTAYEQYF.

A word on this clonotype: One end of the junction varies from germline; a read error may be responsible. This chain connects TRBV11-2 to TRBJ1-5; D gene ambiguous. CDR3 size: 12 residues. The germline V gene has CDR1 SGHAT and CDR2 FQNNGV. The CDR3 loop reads CASSIAGSPHHF. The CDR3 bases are TGTGCCAGCAGCATCGCCGGGTCGCCCCACCATTTT.

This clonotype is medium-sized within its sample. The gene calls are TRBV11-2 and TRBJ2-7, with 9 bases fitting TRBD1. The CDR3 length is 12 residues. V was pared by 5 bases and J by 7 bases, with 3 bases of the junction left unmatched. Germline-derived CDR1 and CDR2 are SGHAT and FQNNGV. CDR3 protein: CASSRTGEEQYF. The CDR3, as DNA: TGTGCCAGCAGCCGGACAGGGGAAGAGCAGTACTTC.

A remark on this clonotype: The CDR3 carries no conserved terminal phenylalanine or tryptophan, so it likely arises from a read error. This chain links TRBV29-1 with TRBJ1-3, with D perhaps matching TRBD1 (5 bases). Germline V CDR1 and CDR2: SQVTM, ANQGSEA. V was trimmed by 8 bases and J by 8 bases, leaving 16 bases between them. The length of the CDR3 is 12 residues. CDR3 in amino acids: CSHTSGGDTIYS. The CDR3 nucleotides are TGCAGCCATACCTCTGGGGGGGACACCATATATTCT.

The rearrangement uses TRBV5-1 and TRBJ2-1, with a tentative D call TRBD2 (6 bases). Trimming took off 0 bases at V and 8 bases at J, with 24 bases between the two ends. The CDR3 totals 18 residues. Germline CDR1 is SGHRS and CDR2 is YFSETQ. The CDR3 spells CASSLEASRRALYDEQFF. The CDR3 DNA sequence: TGCGCCAGCAGCTTGGAGGCTAGCAGGAGGGCCCTATACGATGAGCAGTTCTTC.

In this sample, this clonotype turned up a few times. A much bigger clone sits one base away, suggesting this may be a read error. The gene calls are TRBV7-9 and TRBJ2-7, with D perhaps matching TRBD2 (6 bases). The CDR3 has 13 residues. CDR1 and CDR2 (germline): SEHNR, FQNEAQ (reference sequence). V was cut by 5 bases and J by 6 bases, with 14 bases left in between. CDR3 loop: CASSRGTRGEQYF. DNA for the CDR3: TGTGCCAGCAGCCGCGGGACCCGGGGCGAGCAGTACTTC.

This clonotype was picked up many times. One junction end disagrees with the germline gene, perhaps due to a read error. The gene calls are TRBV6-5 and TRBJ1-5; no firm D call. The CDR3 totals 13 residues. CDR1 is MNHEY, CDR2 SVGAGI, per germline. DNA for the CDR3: TGTGCCAGCAGTTACTTTCCCGGGCAGCTCCAGCATTTT. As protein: CASSYFPGQLQHF.

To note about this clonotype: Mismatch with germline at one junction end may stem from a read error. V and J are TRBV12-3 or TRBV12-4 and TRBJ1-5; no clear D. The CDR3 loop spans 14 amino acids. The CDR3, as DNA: TGTGCCAGCAGCATCCGCGGGTTCAATCAGCCCCATCATTTT. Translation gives CASSIRGFNQPHHF.

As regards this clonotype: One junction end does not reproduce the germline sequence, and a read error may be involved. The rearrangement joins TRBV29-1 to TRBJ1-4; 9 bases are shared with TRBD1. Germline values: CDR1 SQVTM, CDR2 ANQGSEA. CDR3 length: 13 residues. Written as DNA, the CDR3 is TGTAGCGGTATGACAGGGGGTAATGAAAGGCTGTTTTTT. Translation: CSGMTGGNERLFF.

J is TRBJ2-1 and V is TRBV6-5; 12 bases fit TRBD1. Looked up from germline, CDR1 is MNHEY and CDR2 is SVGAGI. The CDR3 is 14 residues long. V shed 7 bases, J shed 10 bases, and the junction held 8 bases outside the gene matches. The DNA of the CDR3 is TGTGCCAGCAATTGGGGACAGGGGGCCAGCGAGCAGTTCTTC. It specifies CASNWGQGASEQFF.

CDR3 in amino acids: CASSSLLRSGCMYEQFF. The DNA of the CDR3 is TGTGCCAGCAGTTCCCTACTACGATCGGGTTGTATGTACGAGCAGTTCTTC. The chain couples TRBV5-5 to TRBJ2-1; no definite D call. This CDR3 has 17 amino acids. The V gene's germline CDR1 is SGHKS and CDR2 YYEKEE (reference sequence). Trimming shortened V by 5 bases and J by 10 bases, and 28 bases separated the two germline ends.

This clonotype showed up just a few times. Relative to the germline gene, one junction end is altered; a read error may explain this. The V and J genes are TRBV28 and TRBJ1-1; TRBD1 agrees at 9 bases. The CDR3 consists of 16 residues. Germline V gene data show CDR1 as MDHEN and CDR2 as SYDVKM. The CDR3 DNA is TGTGCCAGCAGTTTAGGGACAGGGACACTGAACACTGGAGCTTTCTTT. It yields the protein CASSLGTGTLNTGAFF.

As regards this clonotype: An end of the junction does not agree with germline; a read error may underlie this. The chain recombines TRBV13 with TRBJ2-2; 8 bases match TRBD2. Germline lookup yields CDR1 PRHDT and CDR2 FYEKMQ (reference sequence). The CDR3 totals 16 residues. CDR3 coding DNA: TGTGCCAGCAGCCCCAGTCTAGCGGGTCACACCGGGGGGCTGTTTTTT. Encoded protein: CASSPSLAGHTGGLFF.

This CDR3 reads CASGPGQGWDTEAFF. The CDR3 DNA follows: TGTGCTAGCGGGCCGGGACAGGGGTGGGACACTGAAGCTTTCTTT. The chain employs TRBV6-1 and TRBJ1-1; 10 bases align to TRBD1. CDR1 and CDR2 (germline): MNHNS, SASEGT. The CDR3 totals 15 residues.

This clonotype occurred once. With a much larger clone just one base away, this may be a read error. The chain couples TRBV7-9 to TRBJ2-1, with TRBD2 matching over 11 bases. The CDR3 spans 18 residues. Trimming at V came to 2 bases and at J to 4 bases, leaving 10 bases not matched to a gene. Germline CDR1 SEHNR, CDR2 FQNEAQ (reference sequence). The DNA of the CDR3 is TGTGCCAGCAGCTTAATTCTCGGGCTAGCGGGAGGTTACAATGAGCAGTTCTTC. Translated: CASSLILGLAGGYNEQFF. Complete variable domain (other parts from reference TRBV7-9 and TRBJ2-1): DTGVSQNPRHKITKRGQNVTFRCDPISEHNRLYWYRQTLGQGPEFLTYFQNEAQLEKSRLLSDRFSAERPKGSFSTLEIQRTEQGDSAMYLCASSLILGLAGGYNEQFFGPGTRLTVL.